The rows below give T cell receptor beta chains drawn from one sample of a study of blood T cell repertoires in COVID-19. The repertoire was sequenced with immunoSEQ multiplex PCR; TCRdb's copy has only in-frame clones and lacks some. The table lists more than 60,000 clones, around 90% of them singletons. The sample was peripheral blood. These receptors were taken from a human donor in a cohort sampled during active COVID-19. The CDR3 runs from the conserved cysteine through the conserved F or W. Each record gives: V gene, J gene, clone size, CDR3 protein. Clone size is shown for a subset of rows, as once, few, many or a class of expanded clone.

V: TRBV19; J: TRBJ1-1; size: NA; CDR3: CASSIRGQGNTEAFF
V: TRBV3-1/TRBV3-2; J: TRBJ2-2; size: NA; CDR3: CASSQERARDDTGELFF
V: TRBV5-1; J: TRBJ1-2; size: NA; CDR3: CASSQPTTTGGYTF
V: TRBV18; J: TRBJ1-4; size: NA; CDR3: CASSPNLVGQGDEKLFF
V: TRBV5-1; J: TRBJ1-6; size: NA; CDR3: CASSSSPGQASPLHF
V: TRBV6-1; J: TRBJ2-5; size: NA; CDR3: CASSEDPGTVQETQYF
V: TRBV11-2; J: TRBJ1-2; size: NA; CDR3: CASSSTDGGGYGYTF
V: TRBV20-1; J: TRBJ2-3; size: NA; CDR3: CSASTGTDVADTQYF
V: TRBV28; J: TRBJ2-7; size: NA; CDR3: CASRQPGQGLHEQYF
V: TRBV7-2; J: TRBJ1-1; size: NA; CDR3: CASSFLGGGVGTEAFF
V: TRBV7-8; J: TRBJ2-2; size: NA; CDR3: CASSPTLGGAGELFF
V: TRBV3-1/TRBV3-2; J: TRBJ1-1; size: once; CDR3: CATYLGQVEAFF
V: TRBV20-1; J: TRBJ1-1; size: NA; CDR3: CSARDKGEAFF
V: TRBV7-8; J: TRBJ2-1; size: NA; CDR3: CASSLDRSTRYNEQFF
V: TRBV5-1; J: TRBJ1-6; size: few; CDR3: CASSLETGTYNSPLHF
V: TRBV3-1/TRBV3-2; J: TRBJ2-5; size: NA; CDR3: CASSPITSGGPETQYF
V: TRBV5-8; J: TRBJ1-3; size: NA; CDR3: CASSSGQASSGNTIYF